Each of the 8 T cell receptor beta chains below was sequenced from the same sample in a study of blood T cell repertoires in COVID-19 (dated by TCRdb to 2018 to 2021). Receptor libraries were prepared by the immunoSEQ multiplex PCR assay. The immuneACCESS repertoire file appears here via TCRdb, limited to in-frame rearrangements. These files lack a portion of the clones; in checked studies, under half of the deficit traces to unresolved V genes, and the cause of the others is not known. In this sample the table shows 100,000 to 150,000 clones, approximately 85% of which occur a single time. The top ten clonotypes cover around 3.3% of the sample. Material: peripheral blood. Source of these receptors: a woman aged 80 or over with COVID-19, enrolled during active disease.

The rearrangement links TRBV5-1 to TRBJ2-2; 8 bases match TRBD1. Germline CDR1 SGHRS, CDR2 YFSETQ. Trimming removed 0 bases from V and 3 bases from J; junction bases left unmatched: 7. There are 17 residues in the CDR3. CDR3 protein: CASSLGSGTGYTGELFF. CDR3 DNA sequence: TGCGCCAGCAGCTTGGGCTCCGGGACAGGATACACCGGGGAGCTGTTTTTT. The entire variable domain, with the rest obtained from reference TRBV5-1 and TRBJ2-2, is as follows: KAGVTQTPRYLIKTRGQQVTLSCSPISGHRSVSWYQQTPGQGLQFLFEYFSETQRNKGNFPGRFSGRQFSNSRSEMNVSTLELGDSALYLCASSLGSGTGYTGELFFGEGSRLTVL.

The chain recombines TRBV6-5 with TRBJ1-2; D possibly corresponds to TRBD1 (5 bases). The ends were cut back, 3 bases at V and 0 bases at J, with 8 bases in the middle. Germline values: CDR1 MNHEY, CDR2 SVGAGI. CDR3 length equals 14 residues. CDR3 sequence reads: CASSYGAANYGYTF. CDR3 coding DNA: TGTGCCAGCAGTTATGGGGCGGCTAACTATGGCTACACCTTC.

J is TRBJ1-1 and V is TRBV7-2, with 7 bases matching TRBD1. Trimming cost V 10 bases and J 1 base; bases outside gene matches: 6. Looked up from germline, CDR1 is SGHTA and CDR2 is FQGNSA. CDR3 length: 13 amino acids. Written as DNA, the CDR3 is TGTGCCATGGTAGGGACAGCGAACACTGAAGCTTTCTTT. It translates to CAMVGTANTEAFF.

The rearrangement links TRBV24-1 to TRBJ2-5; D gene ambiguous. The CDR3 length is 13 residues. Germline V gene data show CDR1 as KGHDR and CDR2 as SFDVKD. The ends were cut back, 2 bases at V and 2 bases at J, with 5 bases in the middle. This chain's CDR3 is CATSDSVQETQYF. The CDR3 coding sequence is TGTGCCACCAGTGATTCTGTACAAGAGACCCAGTACTTC.

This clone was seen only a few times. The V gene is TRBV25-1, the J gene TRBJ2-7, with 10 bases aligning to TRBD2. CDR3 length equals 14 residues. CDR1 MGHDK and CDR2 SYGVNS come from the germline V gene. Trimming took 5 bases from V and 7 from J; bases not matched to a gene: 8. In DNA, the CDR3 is TGTGCCAGCAGTCCAGGACTAGCGGAGAGTGAGCAGTACTTC. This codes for CASSPGLAESEQYF.

The CDR3 bases are TGCGCCAGCAGCCATTACCCGGGACAGGGCTACGAGCAGTACTTC. The encoded protein is CASSHYPGQGYEQYF. The chain is built from TRBV4-3 and TRBJ2-7; 9 positions match TRBD1. The CDR3 spans 15 residues. Germline V gives CDR1 LGHNA, CDR2 YSLEER. J gave up 3 bases and V 3 bases, and 6 bases lay outside the gene matches.

The CDR3 sequence: CASSQRAFADTQYF. DNA of the CDR3: TGCGCCAGCAGCCAACGAGCGTTTGCAGATACGCAGTATTTT. The gene calls are TRBV4-1 and TRBJ2-3; D unclear. This CDR3 comprises 14 residues. Trimming stripped 2 bases from V and 4 bases from J, with 10 bases between. Germline CDR1 MGHRA, CDR2 YSYEKL.

The CDR3 DNA reads TGCGCCAGCAGCTTGTCTTCGGGGGTGAACTATGGCTACACCTTC. This encodes CASSLSSGVNYGYTF. The rearrangement joins TRBV5-1 to TRBJ1-2, with D maybe TRBD1 (5 bases). CDR1 SGHRS and CDR2 YFSETQ come from the germline V gene. CDR3 length: 15 residues. V was pared by 1 base and J by 2 bases, with 12 bases between.